Shown below are 32 T cell receptor beta chains from a single sample sequenced in a study of memory CD4+ T cells and cytomegalovirus serostatus. The sort gate was single viable CD3+CD4+CD8-CD45RO+ cells for memory CD4+ T cells. TCRdb keeps only in-frame clones here, not all; method: immunoSEQ multiplex PCR. Counted here are about 60,000 clones, 80% occurring once; the ten biggest clones make up 0.53%. Sequenced sample: memory CD4+ T cells from blood. The receptors originated from an adult in good health and CMV-seronegative. Some clones in this sample may be carry-over from other donors' samples.

The chain couples TRBV7-9 to TRBJ1-2; 9 bases are shared with TRBD1. CDR3 length equals 15 residues. After removal of 3 bases from V and 4 bases from J, the junction contained 6 bases not matched to a gene. CDR1 and CDR2 (germline): SEHNR, FQNEAQ (reference sequence). The CDR3 DNA sequence: TGTGCCAGCAGCTTGAGGGGACAGGGCGGCTATGGCTACACCTTC. It encodes CASSLRGQGGYGYTF. Supplemented by reference TRBV7-9 and TRBJ1-2, the full variable domain reads DTGVSQNPRHKITKRGQNVTFRCDPISEHNRLYWYRQTLGQGPEFLTYFQNEAQLEKSRLLSDRFSAERPKGSFSTLEIQRTEQGDSAMYLCASSLRGQGGYGYTFGSGTRLTVV.

The chain has TRBV29-1 and TRBJ1-1; tentatively, D is TRBD1 (5 bases). Germline-derived CDR1 and CDR2 are SQVTM and ANQGSEA. The CDR3 loop spans 13 amino acids. V was trimmed by 3 bases and J by 1 base, leaving 9 bases between them. CDR3 sequence reads: CSVDIQGNTEAFF. CDR3 sequence (DNA): TGCAGCGTTGATATTCAGGGGAACACTGAAGCTTTCTTT.

V and J are TRBV13 and TRBJ2-7; tentative D call: TRBD2 (6 bases). From germline, CDR1 is PRHDT and CDR2 FYEKMQ (reference sequence). The CDR3 is 15 residues long. V lost 5 bases and J lost 1, with 15 bases in between. This CDR3 is CASSKRGIGSYEQYF. CDR3 in DNA: TGTGCCAGCAGCAAACGGGGGATTGGGTCCTACGAGCAGTACTTC.

The V call is TRBV2, the J call TRBJ2-3; D may be TRBD2 (7 bases). CDR3 size: 17 residues. Germline V lookup: CDR1 SNHLY, CDR2 FYNNEI. Trimming stripped 11 bases from V and 2 bases from J, with 26 bases between. The CDR3 DNA sequence: TGTGCCGGGGGACGTGATTCCGGGGGGCCATACACAGATACGCAGTATTTT. This gives the protein CAGGRDSGGPYTDTQYF.

As concerns this clone: The sample has other DNA sequences that encode this CDR3 too. The chain recombines TRBV18 with TRBJ2-5; no definite D call. V lost 2 bases, J lost 0 bases, and 4 bases lay in between. This CDR3 comprises 13 residues. In germline, CDR1 is KGHSH, CDR2 LQKENI. This CDR3 reads CASSPGHQETQYF. CDR3 nucleotide sequence: TGTGCCAGCTCACCAGGACACCAAGAGACCCAGTACTTC.

The table lists this clone with a count of one. The chain recombines TRBV27 with TRBJ1-2, with 9 positions matching TRBD1. The CDR3 extends over 13 amino acids. CDR1 MNHEY and CDR2 SMNVEV come from the germline V gene (reference sequence). J was trimmed by 4 bases and V by 5 bases; bases with no gene match: 2. DNA for the CDR3: TGTGCCAGCAGTCACAGGGGGCTCTATGGCTACACCTTC. The encoded protein is CASSHRGLYGYTF.

This clone has just a few counts. The genes are TRBV10-1 and TRBJ1-3; D gene unclear. The germline V gene encodes CDR1 WNHNN and CDR2 SYGVQD (reference sequence). V shed 2 bases and J shed 0 bases, with 5 bases lying between them. This CDR3 has 14 residues. The CDR3 coding sequence is TGCGCCAGCAGTGAGGCAAGCTCTGGAAACACCATATATTTT. Its protein is CASSEASSGNTIYF.

This sequence joins TRBV7-2 and TRBJ2-3, with TRBD2 identical over 8 bases. The CDR3 runs to 15 residues. Per germline, CDR1 SGHTA and CDR2 FQGNSA. The V and J ends lost 5 bases and 2 bases, in that order; junction bases with no gene match: 6. CDR3 sequence reads: CASSPAGGTTDTQYF. In DNA form, the CDR3 reads TGTGCCAGCAGCCCTGCGGGGGGAACCACAGATACGCAGTATTTT.

The chain couples TRBV5-1 to TRBJ1-2, with TRBD1 matching over 7 bases. The V and J ends lost 3 bases and 8 bases, in that order; junction bases with no gene match: 7. The germline V gene encodes CDR1 SGHRS and CDR2 YFSETQ. This CDR3 is built from 13 residues. The chain's CDR3 is CASSWGQTYGYTF. CDR3 nucleotide sequence: TGCGCCAGCAGCTGGGGACAGACTTACGGCTACACCTTC.

This chain uses TRBV28 with TRBJ2-7; weak D call: TRBD2 (6 bases). The CDR3 has 13 residues. Germline assignment: CDR1 MDHEN and CDR2 SYDVKM. Trimming took 5 bases from V and 0 from J, leaving 8 bases between them. The CDR3 nucleotides read TGTGCCAGCAGTGGAGGGTTCTCCTACGAGCAGTACTTC. Amino acid sequence: CASSGGFSYEQYF.

The CDR3 here is CASIRDASGANVLTF. CDR3 DNA: TGTGCCAGCATCCGGGACGCCTCTGGGGCCAACGTCCTGACTTTC. The V call is TRBV6-1, the J call TRBJ2-6; D may be TRBD1 or TRBD2 (5 bases each). V lost 7 bases and J lost 0, with 10 bases in between. CDR1 and CDR2 from the germline V gene are MNHNS and SASEGT. CDR3 size: 15 residues.

This clone was seen at least ten times. This sequence joins TRBV28 and TRBJ1-1, with TRBD1 as a possible D gene (5 bases). V lost 5 bases and J 1 base, leaving 14 bases between the germline ends. There are 15 residues in the CDR3. CDR1 and CDR2 from the germline V gene are MDHEN and SYDVKM. In DNA, the CDR3 is TGTGCCAGCAGTCAACCCTTGGGACCGAACACTGAAGCTTTCTTT. Translating it yields CASSQPLGPNTEAFF.

In DNA form, the CDR3 reads TGTGCCAGCAGCTTAGTGCGTTATACTAACTATGGCTACACCTTC. Protein sequence: CASSLVRYTNYGYTF. The chain joins TRBV7-8 to TRBJ1-2; the D is unclear. CDR1 and CDR2 (germline): SGHVS, FQNEAQ. The CDR3 contains 15 residues. The V gene lost 1 base and the J gene lost 0 bases, with 9 bases spanning the gap.

The V gene is TRBV7-9, the J gene TRBJ1-2; D is unclear. Trimming stripped 3 bases from V and 8 bases from J, with 13 bases between. From germline, CDR1 is SEHNR and CDR2 FQNEAQ (reference sequence). The CDR3 length is 13 residues. This CDR3 reads CASSFFDSSGYTF. For the CDR3, the DNA is TGTGCCAGCAGCTTTTTTGACTCGAGCGGCTACACCTTC.

This chain links TRBV7-9 with TRBJ2-2; weak D call: TRBD1 (6 bases). Germline CDR1 and CDR2: SEHNR and FQNEAQ (reference sequence). V shed 3 bases and J shed 2 bases, with 13 bases lying between them. The CDR3 loop spans 16 amino acids. Here the CDR3 DNA reads TGTGCCAGCAGCTTCTTCGTGGGGGCAAACACCGGGGAGCTGTTTTTT. Amino acids: CASSFFVGANTGELFF.

The gene calls are TRBV9 and TRBJ2-2; TRBD2 aligns across 7 bases. The CDR3 is 17 residues long. Germline assignment: CDR1 SGDLS and CDR2 YYNGEE. The junction had 10 bases not matched to a gene; V was cut back by 0 bases and J by 5 bases. The DNA of the CDR3 is TGTGCCAGCAGCGTAGCTGGGACTACCCCGAGGACCGGGGAGCTGTTTTTT. The encoded protein is CASSVAGTTPRTGELFF.

The genes are TRBV9 and TRBJ2-3; possible D gene TRBD2, 5 bases. The CDR3 loop spans 16 amino acids. The germline V gene encodes CDR1 SGDLS and CDR2 YYNGEE. The germline V and J ends were trimmed by 1 base and 2 bases, with 14 bases remaining between them. Written as DNA, the CDR3 is TGTGCCAGCAGCGTATTCTTCGGACTTTTCACAGATACGCAGTATTTT. It encodes CASSVFFGLFTDTQYF. Using reference TRBV9 and TRBJ2-3 for the parts outside the CDR3, the full variable domain is DSGVTQTPKHLITATGQRVTLRCSPRSGDLSVYWYQQSLDQGLQFLIQYYNGEERAKGNILERFSAQQFPDLHSELNLSSLELGDSALYFCASSVFFGLFTDTQYFGPGTRLTVL.

The V gene is TRBV30, the J gene TRBJ2-4; D unclear. The V and J ends lost 4 bases and 5 bases respectively, with 12 bases between them. CDR3 length: 13 residues. CDR1 and CDR2 from the germline V gene are GTSNPN and SVGIG (reference sequence). DNA of the CDR3: TGTGCCTGGATGCCTGAAAGTCAAAACATTCAGTACTTC. It translates to CAWMPESQNIQYF.

The chain joins TRBV7-8 to TRBJ2-5; the D gene is possibly TRBD2 (6 bases). Germline V gives CDR1 SGHVS, CDR2 FQNEAQ. CDR3 length equals 15 residues. The V end lost 6 bases, the J end lost 5 bases, and 19 bases lay between the germline ends. CDR3 loop: CASRERAPTGETQYF. CDR3 bases: TGTGCCAGCAGAGAGCGGGCCCCGACGGGGGAGACCCAGTACTTC.

The V gene is TRBV6-6, the J gene TRBJ2-5; TRBD1 is a possible D gene (5 bases). Germline CDR1 is MNHNY and CDR2 is SVGAGI (reference sequence). The CDR3 totals 13 residues. V was clipped by 4 bases and J by 5 bases, with 11 bases between them. The CDR3 is CASSLGPRETQYF. DNA for the CDR3: TGTGCCAGCAGTTTGGGGCCTCGGGAGACCCAGTACTTC.

The chain joins TRBV28 to TRBJ1-1; D gene unclear. The V end lost 7 bases, the J end lost 13 bases, and 19 bases lay between the germline ends. This CDR3 region has 12 residues. Germline V gene lookup returns CDR1 MDHEN and CDR2 SYDVKM. CDR3 loop: CASMTDQNRIFF. CDR3 DNA sequence: TGTGCCAGCATGACGGACCAAAACCGAATTTTCTTT.

J is TRBJ2-3 and V is TRBV7-9, with TRBD2 matching 11 bases. This CDR3 region has 15 residues. The germline gives CDR1 SEHNR, CDR2 FQNEAQ (reference sequence). V lost 3 bases and J lost 7; bases outside the gene matches: 6. The CDR3 here is CASSFSGLAGNTQYF. The CDR3 DNA sequence: TGTGCCAGCAGCTTCAGTGGACTAGCGGGCAATACGCAGTATTTT. The full variable domain, its missing parts supplied by reference TRBV7-9 and TRBJ2-3, is DTGVSQNPRHKITKRGQNVTFRCDPISEHNRLYWYRQTLGQGPEFLTYFQNEAQLEKSRLLSDRFSAERPKGSFSTLEIQRTEQGDSAMYLCASSFSGLAGNTQYFGPGTRLTVL.

The chain couples TRBV29-1 to TRBJ2-1; 7 nucleotides agree with TRBD2. From germline, CDR1 is SQVTM and CDR2 ANQGSEA. V was pared by 2 bases and J by 5 bases, with 6 bases of the junction left unmatched. The CDR3 loop spans 14 amino acids. The CDR3 coding sequence is TGCAGCGTTGAACGGGGGGACCTAAACAATGAGCAGTTCTTC. Protein product: CSVERGDLNNEQFF.

This chain joins TRBV5-4 and TRBJ2-3; 8 bases line up with TRBD2. This CDR3 has 18 residues. Germline V gene lookup returns CDR1 SGHNT and CDR2 YYREEE (reference sequence). With 0 bases clipped from V and 2 bases from J, the junction kept 11 bases outside the gene matches. The chain's CDR3 is CASSLAQAGARFTDTQYF. Written as DNA, the CDR3 is TGTGCCAGCAGCTTGGCGCAAGCGGGGGCCCGATTCACAGATACGCAGTATTTT.

A single count supports this clone. The genes are TRBV6-5 and TRBJ2-2; tentative D call: TRBD2 (5 bases). Per germline, CDR1 MNHEY and CDR2 SVGAGI. V lost 4 bases and J lost 3, with 12 bases in between. The length of the CDR3 is 15 residues. This CDR3 reads CASSFEWRYTGELFF. DNA of the CDR3: TGTGCCAGCAGTTTTGAGTGGAGGTACACCGGGGAGCTGTTTTTT.

The CDR3 DNA reads as TGCGCCAGCAGCTTGGTGGGTGAACTAGCGGGGGCCTCAACCTACGAGCAGTACTTC. This sequence encodes CASSLVGELAGASTYEQYF. The chain couples TRBV5-1 to TRBJ2-7, with 11 bases that match TRBD2. The CDR3 runs to 19 residues. Germline trimming cut 0 bases from V and 2 bases from J; bases unmatched to any gene: 13. Germline loops: CDR1 SGHRS, CDR2 YFSETQ.

The chain is built from TRBV6-5 and TRBJ2-2; D might be TRBD2 (5 bases). The germline V and J ends were trimmed by 0 bases and 5 bases, with 13 bases remaining between them. The CDR3 length is 16 residues. Germline V lookup: CDR1 MNHEY, CDR2 SVGAGI. CDR3 region: CASSYSRGSYTGELFF. The DNA for the CDR3 is TGTGCCAGCAGTTACTCTCGGGGTAGTTATACCGGGGAGCTGTTTTTT.

The V gene is TRBV2, the J gene TRBJ2-4; D might be TRBD1 (6 bases). Germline V gene sequence: CDR1 SNHLY, CDR2 FYNNEI. This CDR3 has 17 amino acids. Trimming cost V 6 bases and J 0 bases, with 18 bases left between them. This chain's CDR3 is CASRFARTDRAKNIQYF. CDR3 sequence (DNA): TGTGCCAGCAGGTTTGCCCGGACAGATCGAGCCAAAAACATTCAGTACTTC.

This sequence joins TRBV5-1 and TRBJ1-1; unclear D gene. Between the trimmed V and J ends, which lost 5 bases and 1 base, there was a span of 9 bases. Looked up from germline, CDR1 is SGHRS and CDR2 is YFSETQ. This CDR3 region has 13 residues. CDR3 sequence: CASSQTPNTEAFF. In DNA form, the CDR3 reads TGCGCCAGCAGTCAGACTCCGAACACTGAAGCTTTCTTT. The variable domain in full, with the rest retrieved from reference TRBV5-1 and TRBJ1-1, is KAGVTQTPRYLIKTRGQQVTLSCSPISGHRSVSWYQQTPGQGLQFLFEYFSETQRNKGNFPGRFSGRQFSNSRSEMNVSTLELGDSALYLCASSQTPNTEAFFGQGTRLTVV.

The chain employs TRBV2 and TRBJ1-5, with D unresolved. Trimming took 6 bases from V and 7 from J, leaving 10 bases between them. This CDR3 spans 12 amino acids. Looked up from germline, CDR1 is SNHLY and CDR2 is FYNNEI. CDR3 sequence reads: CASRYEGQPQHF. The CDR3 DNA follows: TGTGCCAGCAGGTATGAAGGCCAGCCCCAGCATTTT.

J is TRBJ2-7 and V is TRBV20-1; no clear D. Per germline, CDR1 DFQATT and CDR2 SNEGSKA (reference sequence). V was cut by 5 bases and J by 4 bases, with 6 bases left in between. The CDR3 totals 10 residues. The CDR3 DNA reads TGCAGTGCTGTAATTTACGAGCAGTACTTC. Protein: CSAVIYEQYF.

The chain couples TRBV9 to TRBJ2-1; D not certain. From germline, CDR1 is SGDLS and CDR2 YYNGEE. Trimming shortened V by 0 bases and J by 7 bases, and 11 bases separated the two germline ends. The CDR3 totals 14 residues. CDR3 coding DNA: TGTGCCAGCAGCGTAGATTTGAGGTGGAATGAGCAGTTCTTC. Its translation: CASSVDLRWNEQFF.